A selection of T cell receptor beta chains follows, all from one sample in a study of post-analysis software for immune sequencing data. One entry per CDR3 protein results from TCRdb running MiXCR on the PCR reads. The sample has roughly 540,000 distinct CDR3 sequences, around 36% seen once. The sample consisted of blood. The source is a girl under 18 with multiple sclerosis. Both conserved end residues are part of each CDR3. A D gene is named only where the DNA matches it firmly. Where a row states a size, it is once, few, many or the class of an expanded clone; other rows omit it.

CDR3 | DNA | size | J | D | V
CASNTTRWTQITDTQYF | TGTGCCAGCAACACAACCAGATGGACTCAGATCACAGATACGCAGTATTTT | . | TRBJ2-3 | . | TRBV7-8
CASRRGDTQYF | TGTGCCAGCAGGCGCGGAGATACGCAGTATTTT | . | TRBJ2-3 | . | TRBV12-3/TRBV12-4
CASSPIVLGLTEKLFF | TGTGCCAGCAGTCCAATCGTCCTGGGGCTTACTGAAAAACTGTTTTTT | few | TRBJ1-4 | . | TRBV12-3/TRBV12-4
CSAPRGGWYTDTQYF | TGCAGTGCCCCGAGGGGGGGCTGGTATACAGATACGCAGTATTTT | . | TRBJ2-3 | . | TRBV20-1
CASSSDGEYQETQYF | TGTGCCAGCAGCTCAGACGGGGAGTACCAAGAGACCCAGTACTTC | few | TRBJ2-5 | . | TRBV27
CASSTVQNTEAFF | TGTGCCAGCAGCACCGTCCAGAACACTGAAGCTTTCTTT | few | TRBJ1-1 | . | TRBV7-9
CASSLGGGPYNEQFF | TGTGCCAGCAGCTTAGGCGGGGGACCCTACAATGAGCAGTTCTTC | many | TRBJ2-1 | TRBD2 | TRBV7-2
CASSLHPGGNQPQHF | TGTGCCAGCAGCTTACATCCGGGTGGCAATCAGCCCCAGCATTTT | few | TRBJ1-5 | . | TRBV11-2
CSARDFGTGGDEQYF | TGCAGTGCTAGAGACTTCGGGACAGGGGGGGACGAGCAGTACTTC | . | TRBJ2-7 | TRBD1 | TRBV20-1
CASGLELAKNIQYF | TGCGCCAGCGGCTTGGAACTAGCCAAAAACATTCAGTACTTC | . | TRBJ2-4 | . | TRBV5-1
CASSPQGARGRTDTQYF | TGTGCCAGCAGCCCTCAGGGGGCGCGGGGGAGGACGGATACGCAGTATTTT | few | TRBJ2-3 | . | TRBV7-3
CASSLANKETQYF | TGTGCCAGCAGCTTGGCTAACAAAGAGACCCAGTACTTC | few | TRBJ2-5 | . | TRBV5-4
CASSESGGFDGYTF | TGTGCCAGCAGTGAATCAGGGGGGTTCGATGGCTACACCTTC | few | TRBJ1-2 | TRBD1 | TRBV25-1
CASSFRTDEGYTF | TGTGCCAGCAGCTTCCGGACGGATGAGGGCTACACCTTC | . | TRBJ1-2 | . | TRBV7-2
CASTGAIYNEQFF | TGTGCCAGCACCGGGGCGATATACAATGAGCAGTTCTTC | few | TRBJ2-1 | . | TRBV12-3/TRBV12-4
CASRGTRGAKIDTQYF | TGTGCCAGCAGAGGCACCCGGGGGGCTAAGATAGATACGCAGTATTTT | . | TRBJ2-3 | . | TRBV19
CATSSPGLVLRTEAFF | TGTGCCACCAGCTCACCGGGATTGGTACTACGCACTGAAGCTTTCTTT | . | TRBJ1-1 | . | TRBV15
CSASGLSYEQYF | TGCAGTGCCTCCGGACTGTCCTACGAGCAGTACTTC | . | TRBJ2-7 | . | TRBV20-1
CASSLRTVPSLSGANVLTF | TGTGCCAGCAGTTTGAGGACAGTCCCTAGCCTCTCTGGGGCCAACGTCCTGACTTTC | few | TRBJ2-6 | . | TRBV27
CASSAGLASSYEQYF | TGTGCCAGCAGTGCAGGACTAGCGTCTTCCTACGAGCAGTACTTC | few | TRBJ2-7 | TRBD2 | TRBV12-3/TRBV12-4
CASSVGAGGMETQYF | TGTGCCAGCAGCGTAGGGGCAGGGGGCATGGAGACCCAGTACTTC | few | TRBJ2-5 | TRBD1 | TRBV9
CASSQDILAGASYQETQYF | TGTGCCAGCAGCCAAGATATACTAGCGGGGGCCTCGTACCAAGAGACCCAGTACTTC | . | TRBJ2-5 | TRBD2 | TRBV3-1
CASSFRQGDSYTF | TGCGCCAGCAGCTTTAGACAGGGGGACAGCTACACCTTC | few | TRBJ1-2 | TRBD1 | TRBV5-1
CSARELRQGTLPVEQYF | TGCAGTGCTAGAGAGCTTAGGCAGGGTACCCTTCCTGTCGAGCAGTACTTC | . | TRBJ2-7 | . | TRBV20-1
CASSLGGGGNSPLHF | TGTGCCAGCAGCTTAGGAGGAGGCGGTAATTCACCCCTCCACTTT | few | TRBJ1-6 | . | TRBV7-2
CSARFGGTDTQYF | TGCAGTGCTAGATTTGGGGGCACAGATACGCAGTATTTT | . | TRBJ2-3 | . | TRBV20-1
CASSDHSGYTEAFF | TGCGCCAGCAGTGACCATTCTGGGTACACTGAAGCTTTCTTT | . | TRBJ1-1 | . | TRBV10-2
CASSYTDYSNQPQHF | TGTGCCAGCAGCTATACGGACTATAGCAATCAGCCCCAGCATTTT | . | TRBJ1-5 | . | TRBV6-1
CASSYTRLAVRETQYF | TGTGCCAGCAGTTACACCCGACTAGCGGTGAGGGAGACCCAGTACTTC | . | TRBJ2-5 | TRBD2 | TRBV6-5
CAISESGLAGYEQYF | TGTGCCATCAGTGAGTCCGGGCTAGCGGGCTACGAGCAGTACTTC | many | TRBJ2-7 | TRBD2 | TRBV10-3
CASSTSARDRVGTQYF | TGCGCCAGCAGCACCTCCGCCCGGGACAGGGTAGGGACCCAGTACTTC | few | TRBJ2-5 | TRBD1 | TRBV5-1
CSHEDGLGRATQYF | TGCAGCCATGAAGACGGACTGGGTAGGGCTACGCAGTATTTT | few | TRBJ2-3 | . | TRBV29-1
CASSLDSMTGDQPQHF | TGTGCCAGCAGCTTAGACAGTATGACAGGGGATCAGCCCCAGCATTTT | . | TRBJ1-5 | TRBD1 | TRBV11-2
CASSVDQGGQYYGYTF | TGTGCCAGCAGCGTAGATCAGGGGGGACAGTACTATGGCTACACCTTC | . | TRBJ1-2 | TRBD1 | TRBV9
CSVLAGGPRETQYF | TGCAGTGTCTTGGCGGGGGGGCCGAGGGAGACCCAGTACTTC | few | TRBJ2-5 | TRBD2 | TRBV20-1
CASSFQGAGYGYTF | TGTGCCAGCAGTTTTCAGGGGGCAGGCTATGGCTACACCTTC | . | TRBJ1-2 | TRBD1 | TRBV6-6
CASSVDGVANTEAFF | TGTGCCAGCAGCGTAGACGGGGTTGCGAACACTGAAGCTTTCTTT | . | TRBJ1-1 | . | TRBV9
CASSHAPRGLRETQYF | TGTGCCAGCAGCCACGCCCCACGGGGGCTCCGAGAGACCCAGTACTTC | few | TRBJ2-5 | . | TRBV14
CSARRGFEQFF | TGCAGTGCTAGAAGGGGCTTTGAGCAGTTCTTC | few | TRBJ2-1 | . | TRBV20-1
CSAREGRTSGGVYPDTQYF | TGCAGTGCTAGAGAGGGCCGGACTAGCGGGGGAGTCTACCCAGATACGCAGTATTTT | . | TRBJ2-3 | TRBD2 | TRBV20-1
CASSGRTGSIDNEQFF | TGTGCCAGCAGCGGACGGACAGGATCCATTGACAATGAGCAGTTCTTC | . | TRBJ2-1 | TRBD1 | TRBV28
CASIPSSSYEQYF | TGTGCCAGCATCCCCTCCAGCTCCTACGAGCAGTACTTC | . | TRBJ2-7 | . | TRBV27
CASNRLGDTQYF | TGTGCCAGCAATCGACTAGGAGATACGCAGTATTTT | few | TRBJ2-3 | . | TRBV27
CASSLAGQDIQYF | TGTGCCAGCAGCTTAGCGGGGCAAGACATTCAGTACTTC | few | TRBJ2-4 | . | TRBV11-2
CASSLGTGPQHF | TGTGCCAGCAGTTTGGGAACTGGGCCCCAGCATTTT | few | TRBJ1-5 | . | TRBV12-3/TRBV12-4
CASSPGLNPQFF | TGTGCCAGCAGCCCGGGACTAAACCCGCAGTTCTTC | . | TRBJ2-1 | TRBD2 | TRBV12-3/TRBV12-4
CARGGAVSVVKETQYF | TGTGCCAGGGGGGGGGCCGTGAGCGTGGTAAAGGAGACCCAGTACTTC | few | TRBJ2-5 | . | TRBV25-1
CASSQGRDRELQETQYF | TGCGCCAGCAGCCAAGGCCGGGACCGAGAACTCCAAGAGACCCAGTACTTC | . | TRBJ2-5 | . | TRBV4-1
CASSGGGGYTF | TGTGCCAGCAGCGGGGGGGGCGGCTACACCTTC | few | TRBJ1-2 | . | TRBV28
CASTPLAGGDNEQFF | TGTGCCAGCACCCCATTAGCGGGGGGCGACAATGAGCAGTTCTTC | . | TRBJ2-1 | TRBD2 | TRBV7-6
CASSFERVGGYTF | TGTGCCAGCAGTTTTGAGAGGGTCGGCGGCTACACCTTC | . | TRBJ1-2 | . | TRBV12-3/TRBV12-4
CASSQLEGDTEAFF | TGTGCCAGCAGCCAGCTAGAGGGAGACACTGAAGCTTTCTTT | . | TRBJ1-1 | . | TRBV3-1
CASSPHRVQETQYF | TGTGCCAGCAGCCCTCACAGGGTTCAAGAGACCCAGTACTTC | . | TRBJ2-5 | . | TRBV7-8
CASSPREGTGDNYGYTF | TGTGCCAGCAGCCCACGTGAGGGGACAGGGGATAACTATGGCTACACCTTC | . | TRBJ1-2 | . | TRBV21-1
CASSLFRGRLTSYNEQFF | TGCGCCAGCAGCTTGTTCAGGGGTCGATTAACCTCCTACAATGAGCAGTTCTTC | . | TRBJ2-1 | . | TRBV5-1
CASSYNTGGVMMGYTF | TGCGCCAGCAGCTACAATACAGGGGGCGTTATGATGGGCTACACCTTC | . | TRBJ1-2 | TRBD1 | TRBV5-1
CASSLRQGNEQFF | TGTGCCAGCAGCTTAAGGCAGGGCAATGAGCAGTTCTTC | few | TRBJ2-1 | . | TRBV7-9
CATSDGDYNEQFF | TGTGCCACCAGTGACGGGGACTACAATGAGCAGTTCTTC | few | TRBJ2-1 | . | TRBV24-1
CASSPGTSYQETQYF | TGTGCCAGCAGCCCTGGGACTAGCTACCAAGAGACCCAGTACTTC | . | TRBJ2-5 | TRBD2 | TRBV3-1